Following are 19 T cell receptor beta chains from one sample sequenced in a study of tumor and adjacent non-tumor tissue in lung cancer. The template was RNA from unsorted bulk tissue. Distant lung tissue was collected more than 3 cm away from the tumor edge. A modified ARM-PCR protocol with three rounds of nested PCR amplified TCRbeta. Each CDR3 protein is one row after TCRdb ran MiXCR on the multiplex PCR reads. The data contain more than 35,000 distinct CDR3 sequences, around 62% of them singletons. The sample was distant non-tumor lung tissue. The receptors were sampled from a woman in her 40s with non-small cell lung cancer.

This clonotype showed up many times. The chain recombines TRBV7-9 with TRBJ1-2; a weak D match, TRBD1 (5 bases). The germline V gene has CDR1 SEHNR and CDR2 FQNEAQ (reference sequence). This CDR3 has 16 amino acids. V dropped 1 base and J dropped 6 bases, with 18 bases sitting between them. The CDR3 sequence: CASSLGGIGKINGYTF. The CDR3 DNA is TGTGCCAGCAGCTTAGGGGGGATTGGAAAGATCAATGGCTACACCTTC.

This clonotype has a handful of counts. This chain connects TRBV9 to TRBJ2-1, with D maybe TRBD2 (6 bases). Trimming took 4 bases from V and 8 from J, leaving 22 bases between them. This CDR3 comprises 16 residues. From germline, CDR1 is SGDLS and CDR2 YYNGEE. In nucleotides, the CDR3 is TGTGCCAGCAGCTCCAAAGCGGGCTATTACATCGATGAGCAGTTCTTC. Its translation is CASSSKAGYYIDEQFF.

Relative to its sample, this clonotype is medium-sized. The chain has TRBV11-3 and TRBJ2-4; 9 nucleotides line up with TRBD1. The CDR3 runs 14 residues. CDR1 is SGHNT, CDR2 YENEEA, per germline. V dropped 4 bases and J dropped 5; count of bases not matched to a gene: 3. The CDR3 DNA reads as TGTGCCAGCAGCTGGGGACAGGGACAAAACATTCAGTACTTC. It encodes CASSWGQGQNIQYF.

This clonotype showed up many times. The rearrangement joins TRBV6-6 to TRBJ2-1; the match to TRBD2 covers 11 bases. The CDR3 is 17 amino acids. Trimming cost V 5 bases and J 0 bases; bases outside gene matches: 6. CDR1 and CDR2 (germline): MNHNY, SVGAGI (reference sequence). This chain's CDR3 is CASSATSGTSSYNEQFF. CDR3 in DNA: TGTGCCAGCAGTGCGACTAGCGGGACGAGCTCCTACAATGAGCAGTTCTTC.

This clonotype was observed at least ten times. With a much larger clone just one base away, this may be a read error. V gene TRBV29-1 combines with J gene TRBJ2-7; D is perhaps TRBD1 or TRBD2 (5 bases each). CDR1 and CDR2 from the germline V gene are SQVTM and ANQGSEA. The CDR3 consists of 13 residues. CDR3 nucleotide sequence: TGCAGCGTTGAGGGGGACGGGACCTACGATCAGTACTTC. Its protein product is CSVEGDGTYDQYF.

The CDR3 DNA follows: TGTGTCAACAGCTTGGGGACAGGTCCCGCTTACGAGCAGTACTTC. Amino acids: CVNSLGTGPAYEQYF. The chain uses TRBV11-3 and TRBJ2-7; 8 bases match TRBD1. This CDR3 region has 15 residues. In germline, CDR1 is SGHNT, CDR2 YENEEA.

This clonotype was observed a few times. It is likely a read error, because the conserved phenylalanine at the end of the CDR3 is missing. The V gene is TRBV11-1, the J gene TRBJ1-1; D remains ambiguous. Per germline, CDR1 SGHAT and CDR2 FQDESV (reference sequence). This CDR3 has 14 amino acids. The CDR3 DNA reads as TGTGTCAGCAGCTTTGGCGGGGAGAACACTGAAGCTTTCCTT. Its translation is CVSSFGGENTEAFL.

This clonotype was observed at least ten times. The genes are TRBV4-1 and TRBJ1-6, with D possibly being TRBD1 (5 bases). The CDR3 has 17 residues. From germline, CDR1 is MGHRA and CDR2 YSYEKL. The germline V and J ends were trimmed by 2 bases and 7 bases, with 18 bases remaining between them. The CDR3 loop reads CASSQYSLRTPNSPLHF. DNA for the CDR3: TGCGCCAGCAGCCAATATTCCCTCCGGACACCCAATTCACCCCTCCACTTT.

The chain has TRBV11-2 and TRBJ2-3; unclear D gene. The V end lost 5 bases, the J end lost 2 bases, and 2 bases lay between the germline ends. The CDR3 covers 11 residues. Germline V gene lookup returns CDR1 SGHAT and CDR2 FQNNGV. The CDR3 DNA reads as TGTGCCAGCAGCCCCACAGATACGCAGTATTTT. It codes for CASSPTDTQYF. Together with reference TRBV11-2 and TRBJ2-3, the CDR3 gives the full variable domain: EAGVAQSPRYKIIEKRQSVAFWCNPISGHATLYWYQQILGQGPKLLIQFQNNGVVDDSQLPKDRFSAERLKGVDSTLKIQPAKLEDSAVYLCASSPTDTQYFGPGTRLTVL.

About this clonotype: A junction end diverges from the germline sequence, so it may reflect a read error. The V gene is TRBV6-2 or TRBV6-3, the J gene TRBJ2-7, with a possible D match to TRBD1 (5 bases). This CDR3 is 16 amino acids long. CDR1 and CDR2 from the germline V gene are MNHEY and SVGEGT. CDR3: CASNYTSGFMSGEQYF. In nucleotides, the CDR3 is TGTGCCAGCAATTACACATCAGGGTTTATGAGTGGCGAGCAGTACTTC.

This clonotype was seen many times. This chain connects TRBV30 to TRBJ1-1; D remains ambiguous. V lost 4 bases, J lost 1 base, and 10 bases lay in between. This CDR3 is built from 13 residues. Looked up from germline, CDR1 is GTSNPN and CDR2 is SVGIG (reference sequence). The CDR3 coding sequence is TGTGCCTGGAAAGGACCTACGAACACTGAAGCTTTCTTT. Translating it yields CAWKGPTNTEAFF.

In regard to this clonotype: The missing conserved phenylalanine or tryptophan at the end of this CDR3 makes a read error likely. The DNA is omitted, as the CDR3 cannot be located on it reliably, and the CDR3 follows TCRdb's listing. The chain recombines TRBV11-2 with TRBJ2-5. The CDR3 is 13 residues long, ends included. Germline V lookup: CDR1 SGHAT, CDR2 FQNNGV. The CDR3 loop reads CASSLGGRETRYL.

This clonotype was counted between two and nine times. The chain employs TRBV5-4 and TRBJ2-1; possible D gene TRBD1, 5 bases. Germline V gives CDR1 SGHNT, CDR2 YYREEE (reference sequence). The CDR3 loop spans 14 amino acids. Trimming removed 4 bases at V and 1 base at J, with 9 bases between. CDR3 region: CASSGAGSYNEQFF. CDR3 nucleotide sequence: TGTGCCAGCAGCGGGGCAGGGTCCTACAATGAGCAGTTCTTC.

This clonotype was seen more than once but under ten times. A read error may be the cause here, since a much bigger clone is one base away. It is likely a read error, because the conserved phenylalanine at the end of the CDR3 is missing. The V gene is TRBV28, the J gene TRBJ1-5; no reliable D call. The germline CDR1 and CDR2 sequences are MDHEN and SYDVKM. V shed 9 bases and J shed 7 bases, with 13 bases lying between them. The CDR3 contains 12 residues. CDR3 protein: CASNMWAQPQHL. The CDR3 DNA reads TGTGCCAGTAACATGTGGGCCCAGCCCCAGCATCTT.

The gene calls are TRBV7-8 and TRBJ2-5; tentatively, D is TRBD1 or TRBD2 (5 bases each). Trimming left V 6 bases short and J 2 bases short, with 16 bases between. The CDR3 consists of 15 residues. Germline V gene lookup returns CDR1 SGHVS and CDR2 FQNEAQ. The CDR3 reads CASSETEGNQETQYF. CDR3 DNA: TGTGCCAGCAGTGAGACAGAGGGCAATCAAGAGACCCAGTACTTC.

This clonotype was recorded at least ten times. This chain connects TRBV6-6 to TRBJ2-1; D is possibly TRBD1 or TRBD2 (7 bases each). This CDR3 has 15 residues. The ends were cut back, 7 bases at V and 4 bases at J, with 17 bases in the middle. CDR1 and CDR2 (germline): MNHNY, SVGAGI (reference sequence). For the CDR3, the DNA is TGTGCCAGCATTCAGCGGGACAGAAAGTACAATGAGCAGTTCTTC. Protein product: CASIQRDRKYNEQFF.

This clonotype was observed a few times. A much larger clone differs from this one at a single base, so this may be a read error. The CDR3 DNA is TGTGCCAGCAGTTTCGCGGGGAGGCCGAACGAGCAGTACTTC. Protein sequence: CASSFAGRPNEQYF. The J gene is TRBJ2-7, the V gene TRBV12-3 or TRBV12-4, with D possibly TRBD2 on 6 matching bases. V lost 3 bases, J lost 5 bases, and 14 bases lay in between. CDR3 size: 14 residues.

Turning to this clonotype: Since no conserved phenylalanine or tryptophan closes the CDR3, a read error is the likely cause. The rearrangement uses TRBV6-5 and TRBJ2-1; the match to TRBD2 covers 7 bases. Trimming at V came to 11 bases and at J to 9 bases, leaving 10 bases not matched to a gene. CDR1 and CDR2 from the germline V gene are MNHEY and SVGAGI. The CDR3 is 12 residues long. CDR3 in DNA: TGTGCCGCTTCTAGCGGATTTGGTGAGCAGTTCATC. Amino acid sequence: CAASSGFGEQFI.

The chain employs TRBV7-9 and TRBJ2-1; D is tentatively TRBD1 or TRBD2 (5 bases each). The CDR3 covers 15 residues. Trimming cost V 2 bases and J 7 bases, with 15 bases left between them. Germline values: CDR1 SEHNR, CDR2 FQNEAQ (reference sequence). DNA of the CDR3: TGTGCCAGCAGCTTATTGGGCTACGAGGGGAATGAGCAGTTCTTC. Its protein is CASSLLGYEGNEQFF.